This T cell receptor (beta chain) was sequenced for a study of blood T cells in healthy people across ages. Study-wide points: Naive T cell percentage by flow cytometry tracked strongly with beta diversity.

Primers used in a second PCR of about 6 to 11 cycles were a sample-barcoded 5' primer and a J-beta primer mix. TCRdb fed the 5' RACE reads into MiXCR, producing one record per CDR3 protein. This repertoire shows 980,000 or so distinct CDR3 sequences, 48% found once; its top ten account for about an eighth. V lost 1 base to trimming and J lost 4 bases, with 10 bases between them. CDR3 length: 14 residues. The germline CDR1 and CDR2 sequences are GTSNPN and SVGIG (reference sequence). This clonotype was counted a single time. Its antigen is undetermined. The sample comprised blood. This sequence joins TRBV30 and TRBJ1-4; the D is unclear. The receptor was derived from a man younger than 40 in good health. The CDR3 protein is CAWSERRRNEKLFF. The DNA of the CDR3 is TGTGCCTGGAGTGAGAGGCGCCGTAATGAAAAACTGTTTTTT.